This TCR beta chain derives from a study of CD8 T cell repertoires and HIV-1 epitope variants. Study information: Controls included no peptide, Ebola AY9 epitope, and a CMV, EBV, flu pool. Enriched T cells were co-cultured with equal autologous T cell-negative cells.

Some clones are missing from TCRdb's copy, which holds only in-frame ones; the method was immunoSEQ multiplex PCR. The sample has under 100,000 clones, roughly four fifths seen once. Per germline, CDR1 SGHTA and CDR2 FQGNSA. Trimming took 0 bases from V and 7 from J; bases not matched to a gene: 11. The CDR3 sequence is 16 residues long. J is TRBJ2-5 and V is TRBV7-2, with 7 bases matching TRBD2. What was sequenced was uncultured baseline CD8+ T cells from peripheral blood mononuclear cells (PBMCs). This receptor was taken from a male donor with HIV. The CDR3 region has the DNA TGTGCCAGCAGCTTAGCCCTAGCGGTCCCCCTCGGGACCCAGTACTTC. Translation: CASSLALAVPLGTQYF.